This T cell receptor beta chain was profiled in a study of cytomegalovirus exposure and HLA in healthy donors. Whole-study findings and limits: One later analysis reportedly identified an Asian-associated ancestry cluster that showed fewer N-insertions than the roughly 600-donor mean. Because they were indistinguishable, some V segments, including TRBV6-2 and TRBV6-3, were excluded. Associated with cytomegalovirus, according to the listing, were 150 to 200 TCR beta chains.

This clone turned up a few times. As yet, its antigen is unknown. The CDR3 length is 15 residues. V lost 6 bases and J 1 base, leaving 12 bases between the germline ends. Germline assignment: CDR1 SGHTA and CDR2 FQGNSA. The PCR ran on 60 Vbeta and 13 Jbeta primers. The repertoire was sequenced with immunoSEQ multiplex PCR; TCRdb's copy has only in-frame clones and lacks some. This sample has 180,000 or so clones, with more than 60% found just once. Sequencing was carried out using PBMCs. The TCR sequence derives from a man aged 18-30 years in good health and CMV-seronegative. The rearrangement uses TRBV7-2 and TRBJ2-2; TRBD1 might be the D (5 bases). In nucleotides, the CDR3 is TGTGCCAGCAGTTCAGGGTGGTTGAACACCGGGGAGCTGTTTTTT. The encoded protein is CASSSGWLNTGELFF. Supplemented by reference TRBV7-2 and TRBJ2-2, the full variable domain reads GAGVSQSPSNKVTEKGKDVELRCDPISGHTALYWYRQSLGQGLEFLIYFQGNSAPDKSGLPSDRFSAERTGGSVSTLTIQRTQQEDSAVYLCASSSGWLNTGELFFGEGSRLTVL.